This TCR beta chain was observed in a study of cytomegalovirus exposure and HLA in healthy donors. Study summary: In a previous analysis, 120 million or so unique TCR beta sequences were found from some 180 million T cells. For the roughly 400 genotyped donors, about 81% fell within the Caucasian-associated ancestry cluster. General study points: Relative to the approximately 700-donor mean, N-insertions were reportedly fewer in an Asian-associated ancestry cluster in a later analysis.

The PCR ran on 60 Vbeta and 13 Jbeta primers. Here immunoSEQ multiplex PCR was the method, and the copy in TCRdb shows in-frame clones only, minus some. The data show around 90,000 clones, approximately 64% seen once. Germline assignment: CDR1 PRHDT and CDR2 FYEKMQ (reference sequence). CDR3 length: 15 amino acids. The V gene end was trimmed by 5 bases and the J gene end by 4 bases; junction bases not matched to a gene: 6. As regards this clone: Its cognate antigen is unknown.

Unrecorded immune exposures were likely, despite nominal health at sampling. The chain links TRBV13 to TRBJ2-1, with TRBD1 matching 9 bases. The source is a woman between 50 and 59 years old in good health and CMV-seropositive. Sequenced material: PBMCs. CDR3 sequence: CASSPPGQGYNEQFF. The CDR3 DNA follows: TGTGCCAGCAGCCCACCGGGACAGGGATACAATGAGCAGTTCTTC.